These T cell receptor beta chains were read from a single sample in a study of blood T cell repertoires in COVID-19. Clones were sequenced by immunoSEQ multiplex PCR, and TCRdb holds only the in-frame ones, with some missing. Found here are approximately 250,000 clones, roughly 86% of them singletons; the top ten hold approximately 6%. The specimen sequenced was peripheral blood. Receptors were obtained from a woman of 80 years or more with COVID-19, enrolled during active disease. Each CDR3 is given with its conserved first and last residue. Fields, in order: clone size, D gene, V gene, J gene, CDR3 DNA, CDR3 protein. The D gene is left open where the match is weak. Clone size is given for some rows only: seen once, a few or many times, or a class if the clone is expanded.

NA,NA,TRBV19,TRBJ2-5,TGTGCCAGTAGCCCATTGGACAAGGGGACCCAGTACTTC,CASSPLDKGTQYF
NA,NA,TRBV24-1,TRBJ1-5,TGTGCCACCAGTGATCAGGGGTCAAATCAGCCCCAGCATTTT,CATSDQGSNQPQHF
NA,NA,TRBV5-4,TRBJ2-5,TGTGCCAGCAGCTCCACCCTAGGAGGGGTAGAGACCCAGTACTTC,CASSSTLGGVETQYF
NA,TRBD1,TRBV13,TRBJ2-7,TGTGCCAGCAGCTTAGGACAGGGGCACGAGCAGTACTTC,CASSLGQGHEQYF
NA,NA,TRBV7-2,TRBJ2-3,TGTGCCAGCAGCTTAGGCGGCCCCGGTTCCATGCAGTATTTT,CASSLGGPGSMQYF
NA,TRBD1,TRBV6-6,TRBJ2-7,TGTGCCAGCAGTTACTCGGGGACAGGCGACTACGAGCAGTACTTC,CASSYSGTGDYEQYF
NA,TRBD1,TRBV7-6,TRBJ1-2,TGTGCCAGCAGCGACGACAGGGATGGCTACACCTTC,CASSDDRDGYTF
NA,TRBD1,TRBV14,TRBJ1-1,TGTGCCAGCAGACGACAGGGGATAGGCACTGAAGCTTTCTTT,CASRRQGIGTEAFF
NA,TRBD2,TRBV7-8,TRBJ2-3,TGTGCCAGCAGCTTACGGGAGCGGGGGGTAGATACGCAGTATTTT,CASSLRERGVDTQYF
NA,TRBD2,TRBV5-1,TRBJ2-7,TGCGCCAGCAGCTTGGCCTCGAGCGGGGGCACCTGGGAGCAGTACTTC,CASSLASSGGTWEQYF
few,NA,TRBV2,TRBJ1-3,TGTGCCAGCAGTGAAGCGGGGCGTCTATCTGGAAACACCATATATTTT,CASSEAGRLSGNTIYF
once,TRBD2,TRBV9,TRBJ2-5,TGTGCCAGCAGCCTGACTAGCGGGGGGGCCTGGGAGACCCAGTACTTC,CASSLTSGGAWETQYF
NA,TRBD1,TRBV9,TRBJ1-2,TGTGCCAGCAGCGATCCGGACAGGGCTAACTATGGCTACACCTTC,CASSDPDRANYGYTF
NA,NA,TRBV7-2,TRBJ2-1,TGTGCCAGCAGCTTAGGATTGGCTCAGGAGCAGTTCTTC,CASSLGLAQEQFF
NA,NA,TRBV6-5,TRBJ1-5,TGTGCCACAAACGTGGGAGGCAATCAGCCCCAGCATTTT,CATNVGGNQPQHF
few,TRBD1,TRBV5-6,TRBJ2-7,TGTGCCAGCAGCTCCACAGGGGGCTCCTACGAGCAGTACTTC,CASSSTGGSYEQYF
once,NA,TRBV7-6,TRBJ2-3,TGTGCCAGCAGCTTAGGACTAGGGAGCACAGATACGCAGTATTTT,CASSLGLGSTDTQYF
NA,TRBD2,TRBV5-1,TRBJ2-3,TGCGCCAGCAGCCCGGGACTAGCGGGGACAGATACGCAGTATTTT,CASSPGLAGTDTQYF
once,NA,TRBV28,TRBJ1-5,TGTGCCAGCAGTTTTGGCCAGCCCCAGCATTTT,CASSFGQPQHF
NA,TRBD2,TRBV7-9,TRBJ2-3,TGTGCCAGCAGCTTTGTGCTAGCGGGGGGCCTTAGCACAGATACGCAGTATTTT,CASSFVLAGGLSTDTQYF
NA,TRBD2,TRBV11-2,TRBJ2-1,TGTGCCAGCAGATCTAGCGGGGCGAATGAGCAGTTCTTC,CASRSSGANEQFF
NA,NA,TRBV5-4,TRBJ2-5,TGTGCCAGCAGCTCAAAAGGGGGAAGAGAGGAGACCCAGTACTTC,CASSSKGGREETQYF
NA,TRBD2,TRBV28,TRBJ2-3,TGTGCCATCACCGGGACTACGAAGAGCGATACGCAGTATTTT,CAITGTTKSDTQYF
NA,TRBD2,TRBV14,TRBJ2-3,TGTGCCAGCAGCCAAAATCGGGGGGGCAACACAGATACGCAGTATTTT,CASSQNRGGNTDTQYF
NA,NA,TRBV6-5,TRBJ1-1,TGTGCCAGCAGTTACACCGAACCCACTGGAGGGTCCAAAGCTTTCTTT,CASSYTEPTGGSKAFF
NA,NA,TRBV7-9,TRBJ2-1,TGTGCCAGCAGCTTAGCCGGACACCTCGAGCAGTTCTTC,CASSLAGHLEQFF
NA,NA,TRBV11-2,TRBJ2-6,TGTGCCAGCAGCTTAGGTTCATCTGGGGCCAACGTCCTGACTTTC,CASSLGSSGANVLTF
few,TRBD1,TRBV10-1,TRBJ1-2,TGCGCCAGCAGCCGGGACAGGTCTAACTATGGCTACACCTTC,CASSRDRSNYGYTF
NA,TRBD1,TRBV3-1/TRBV3-2,TRBJ2-2,TGTGCCAGCAGCCAAGGGACAGGGGGCTTCTCCGGGGAGCTGTTTTTT,CASSQGTGGFSGELFF
NA,NA,TRBV10-3,TRBJ1-5,TGTGCCATCTCGGTCAGTCAGGGTCAGCCCCAGCATTTT,CAISVSQGQPQHF
NA,TRBD2,TRBV6-2/TRBV6-3,TRBJ2-7,TGTGCCAGCAGTTACTCGGGGACTATAACTGGGGCCGAGCAGTACTTC,CASSYSGTITGAEQYF
once,TRBD1,TRBV5-1,TRBJ1-3,TGCGCCAGCAGCCCGACCACAGGGGGCGGTGGAAACACCATATATTTT,CASSPTTGGGGNTIYF
NA,NA,TRBV5-4,TRBJ1-1,TGTGCCAGCAATTTTGGGGCAAAGGGCACTGAAGCTTTCTTT,CASNFGAKGTEAFF
NA,NA,TRBV18,TRBJ2-5,TGTGCCAGCTCACCACTGGCAGTCCAAGAGACCCAGTACTTC,CASSPLAVQETQYF
NA,NA,TRBV28,TRBJ1-1,TGTGCCAGCAGTTTACCAGACAGTACGGAAATGAACACTGAAGCTTTCTTT,CASSLPDSTEMNTEAFF
NA,NA,TRBV7-9,TRBJ2-3,TGTGCCAGCAGCCCTTTCCTGGGGGCAGGAGATACGCAGTATTTT,CASSPFLGAGDTQYF
NA,TRBD1,TRBV4-2,TRBJ1-6,TGTGCCAGCAGCCAAGGACCGGGACAGGTAAATTCACCCCTCCACTTT,CASSQGPGQVNSPLHF
NA,NA,TRBV6-2/TRBV6-3,TRBJ1-5,TGTGCCAGCAGTTACTTACCAAGACAGCACAATCAGCCCCAGCATTTT,CASSYLPRQHNQPQHF
few,TRBD1,TRBV6-5,TRBJ1-1,TGTGCCAGCAGTTACTCGACAGGGTGGACTGAAGCTTTCTTT,CASSYSTGWTEAFF
NA,NA,TRBV5-1,TRBJ1-4,TGCGCCAGCAGCTTGGATAATAATGAAAAACTGTTTTTT,CASSLDNNEKLFF
NA,TRBD2,TRBV5-1,TRBJ2-5,TGCGCCAGCAGCCCTCTTAGCGGGGGGCAAGAGACCCAGTACTTC,CASSPLSGGQETQYF
NA,NA,TRBV7-2,TRBJ1-1,TGTGCCAGCAAAGGTCAGGGCGGGAGCACTGAAGCTTTCTTT,CASKGQGGSTEAFF
NA,NA,TRBV20-1,TRBJ2-2,TGCAGTGCAAGACTAGGGGAGCTGTTTTTT,CSARLGELFF
NA,TRBD1,TRBV6-5,TRBJ1-1,TGTGCCAGCAGGAGGACAGGGCGGACTGAAGCTTTCTTT,CASRRTGRTEAFF
NA,NA,TRBV30,TRBJ1-4,TGTGCCTGGAGTCGGAACAGGGATAATAATGAAAAACTGTTTTTT,CAWSRNRDNNEKLFF
NA,NA,TRBV6-5,TRBJ2-3,TGTGCCAGCAGCGATGACAGTTATTCCGGGTATTTT,CASSDDSYSGYF
NA,NA,TRBV5-4,TRBJ1-1,TGTGCCAGCAGCTTGCGAGCAGGTTTTATGGCTGAAGCTTTCTTT,CASSLRAGFMAEAFF